Below are 13 T cell receptor beta chains sequenced from a single sample in a study of blood T cell repertoires in COVID-19. Profiling relied on immunoSEQ multiplex PCR, and the TCRdb table lists in-frame clones only, not all of them. The table shows some 220,000 clones, with 84% occurring only once. The sequenced material came from peripheral blood. These receptors were collected from a woman older than 75 with active or convalescent COVID-19.

This clone was observed a few times. V gene TRBV7-6 combines with J gene TRBJ1-4, with TRBD1 matching 7 bases. With V trimmed by 0 bases and J by 8 bases, 6 bases remained unmatched. CDR3 length: 15 residues. Germline CDR1 is SGHVS and CDR2 is FNYEAQ. The CDR3 nucleotides are TGTGCCAGCAGCTTAGCTGAGGGGGCTGGGGAAAAACTGTTTTTT. This translates into CASSLAEGAGEKLFF.

The chain recombines TRBV7-2 with TRBJ2-7; TRBD2 is a possible D gene (6 bases). This CDR3 comprises 15 residues. The V end lost 1 base, the J end lost 5 bases, and 15 bases lay between the germline ends. Germline V gene data show CDR1 as SGHTA and CDR2 as FQGNSA. The CDR3 region is CASSLVRGLKNEQYF. The CDR3 bases are TGTGCCAGCAGCTTAGTTAGGGGACTGAAGAACGAGCAGTACTTC.

V is TRBV2 and J is TRBJ2-7; 9 bases are shared with TRBD1. The CDR3 is 13 amino acids. Looked up from germline, CDR1 is SNHLY and CDR2 is FYNNEI. The trim removed 6 bases at V and 4 bases at J, leaving 4 bases unmatched. In nucleotides, the CDR3 is TGTGCCAGCAGGACACAGGGGGCATACGAGCAGTACTTC. Protein sequence: CASRTQGAYEQYF.

The chain recombines TRBV10-3 with TRBJ2-7, with 12 bases lining up with TRBD2. The trim removed 1 base at V and 1 base at J, leaving 2 bases unmatched. The germline gives CDR1 ENHRY, CDR2 SYGVKD. The CDR3 totals 16 residues. In DNA form, the CDR3 reads TGTGCCATCAGTGAGTTCGGGACTAGCGGGTCCTACGAGCAGTACTTC. It specifies CAISEFGTSGSYEQYF.

This clone has just a few counts. The chain joins TRBV6-1 to TRBJ2-4; 10 positions agree with TRBD2. The length of the CDR3 is 15 residues. V trimming: 2 bases; J trimming: 2 bases; junction bases outside the gene matches: 0. CDR1 and CDR2 from the germline V gene are MNHNS and SASEGT. CDR3 protein: CASSETSGTKNIQYF. CDR3 in DNA: TGTGCCAGCAGTGAAACTAGCGGGACCAAAAACATTCAGTACTTC.

The V call is TRBV10-3, the J call TRBJ1-3, with D unresolved. Trimming cost V 10 bases and J 0 bases, with 13 bases left between them. The CDR3 length is 14 residues. Germline CDR1 and CDR2: ENHRY and SYGVKD. The CDR3 DNA is TGTGCCACCGCAAACTCAAACTCTGGAAACACCATATATTTT. Its translation: CATANSNSGNTIYF.

This chain uses TRBV7-6 with TRBJ2-1, with TRBD2 matching 10 bases. Germline V CDR1 and CDR2: SGHVS, FNYEAQ. The length of the CDR3 is 19 residues. The V gene end was trimmed by 1 base and the J gene end by 2 bases; junction bases not matched to a gene: 11. The CDR3 loop reads CASSLVMPSGSVPYNEQFF. The CDR3 DNA follows: TGTGCCAGCAGCTTAGTAATGCCTAGCGGGAGTGTTCCCTACAATGAGCAGTTCTTC.

In this sample, this clone turned up once. The chain combines TRBV7-3 with TRBJ2-5, with TRBD1 identical over 8 bases. Trimming cost V 5 bases and J 1 base; bases outside gene matches: 3. The CDR3 is 14 amino acids. CDR1 and CDR2 from the germline V gene are SGHTA and FQGTGA. The DNA for the CDR3 is TGTGCCAGCAGCGCCGGGACAGGCCAAGAGACCCAGTACTTC. Translating it yields CASSAGTGQETQYF. The full variable domain, completed using reference TRBV7-3 and TRBJ2-5, is GAGVSQTPSNKVTEKGKYVELRCDPISGHTALYWYRQSLGQGPEFLIYFQGTGAADDSGLPNDRFFAVRPEGSVSTLKIQRTERGDSAVYLCASSAGTGQETQYFGPGTRLLVL.

The chain links TRBV4-3 to TRBJ1-5; 11 nucleotides match TRBD1. The CDR3 is made up of 16 amino acids. V dropped 0 bases and J dropped 9; count of bases not matched to a gene: 7. Germline assignment: CDR1 LGHNA and CDR2 YSLEER. The CDR3 coding sequence is TGCGCCAGCAGCCAAGATTGGGGGACAGGGGGGTCGCCCCAGCATTTT. Translated, it gives CASSQDWGTGGSPQHF.

The rearrangement joins TRBV18 to TRBJ2-7, with D hard to call. There are 11 residues in the CDR3. Trimming cost V 5 bases and J 4 bases, with 6 bases left between them. Germline V gene sequence: CDR1 KGHSH, CDR2 LQKENI. In nucleotides, the CDR3 is TGTGCCAGCTCAAACGGTTACGAGCAGTACTTC. Protein: CASSNGYEQYF.

This rearrangement joins TRBV6-4 to TRBJ1-5, with D possibly being TRBD1 (5 bases). Trimming removed 8 bases from V and 6 bases from J, with 17 bases in between. The length of the CDR3 is 14 residues. From germline, CDR1 is MRHNA and CDR2 SNTAGT. The CDR3 is CASALEEGSQPQHF. The DNA of the CDR3 is TGTGCCAGCGCCTTGGAGGAGGGGTCTCAGCCCCAGCATTTT.

This clone was detected only once. The chain joins TRBV5-1 to TRBJ1-5; unclear D gene. Germline assignment: CDR1 SGHRS and CDR2 YFSETQ. The length of the CDR3 is 15 residues. The germline V and J ends were trimmed by 4 bases and 2 bases, with 13 bases remaining between them. Here the CDR3 reads CASSPVVYGNQPQHF. The CDR3 DNA follows: TGCGCCAGCAGCCCGGTAGTCTACGGCAATCAGCCCCAGCATTTT.

V usage is TRBV27 and J usage is TRBJ2-5; D unclear. The CDR3 sequence is 13 residues long. Germline V CDR1 and CDR2: MNHEY, SMNVEV (reference sequence). V was pared by 5 bases and J by 5 bases, with 12 bases between. CDR3 sequence (DNA): TGTGCCAGCAGTGCGAACTTTCGGGAGACCCAGTACTTC. Translated, it gives CASSANFRETQYF.